This paragraph reports one T cell receptor (beta chain). The target antigen is unknown. The PCR contained 60 Vbeta and 13 Jbeta primers. Repertoires were generated with immunoSEQ multiplex PCR, while TCRdb's copy carries only in-frame clones and drops some. The profile shows over 150,000 clones, about 88% of them singletons. The V gene end was trimmed by 5 bases and the J gene end by 6 bases; junction bases not matched to a gene: 6. The CDR3 contains 14 residues. CDR1 and CDR2 from the germline V gene are SGHTA and FQGNSA. The sample is drawn from a study of cytomegalovirus exposure and HLA in healthy donors. Findings of the study overall: Most TCR sequences were seen very rarely across donors, but some public TCRs occurred in many. At a 0.05 false discovery rate, a later analysis found 16,951 TCR beta sequences to be associated with HLA alleles. Later analysis demonstrated an association between a missense DCLRE1C variant and TCR beta V- and J-gene trimming. Per published accounts, TCR beta sequences correctly predicted the HLA-A and HLA-B alleles of most subjects.

The receptor's source is a man aged 30 to 39 in good health and CMV-seropositive. The chain couples TRBV7-2 to TRBJ1-1; the match to TRBD1 covers 10 bases. Sequencing was performed on PBMCs. In nucleotides, the CDR3 is TGTGCCAGCAGCCCACCGGACAGGGGGTCTGAAGCTTTCTTT. Its protein is CASSPPDRGSEAFF. Together with reference TRBV7-2 and TRBJ1-1, the CDR3 gives the full variable domain: GAGVSQSPSNKVTEKGKDVELRCDPISGHTALYWYRQSLGQGLEFLIYFQGNSAPDKSGLPSDRFSAERTGGSVSTLTIQRTQQEDSAVYLCASSPPDRGSEAFFGQGTRLTVV.